The clone carrying this T cell receptor beta chain was seen at least ten times. TCRdb re-called the 5' RACE reads with MiXCR, one entry per CDR3 protein. The data contain about 430,000 distinct CDR3 sequences, about 18% of them singletons. This specimen belongs to a study of identical twins. The V and J ends lost 4 bases and 8 bases respectively, with 12 bases between them. CDR3 size: 13 residues. Germline CDR1 is LGHDT and CDR2 is YNNKEL (reference sequence). Sequenced sample: naive T cells sorted from blood. The receptor was derived from a man aged 50 to 60 in good health. The chain is built from TRBV3-1 and TRBJ2-1, with a weak D call TRBD2 (6 bases). CDR3 nucleotide sequence: TGTGCCAGCAGCCTACTAGCATCTGATGAGCAGTTCTTC. Translated: CASSLLASDEQFF.